This T cell receptor beta chain was recovered during a study of human T cells and chemical hapten exposure. Study summary: Patients got weekly scalp diphenylcyclopropenone doses over the approximately 25-week study. Affected patients, primarily female, had alopecia areata, totalis or universalis. Small discrepancies in pooled library volume mainly accounted for the varying TCR yields per sample.

Regarding time point: pre-sensitization, week 0. This sample's treatment: therapeutic diphenylcyclopropenone sensitization with weekly scalp DPC. This clonotype was seen at least ten times. TCRdb re-derived calls from the RACE reads in MiXCR, one entry per CDR3 protein. The profile shows approximately 400,000 distinct CDR3 sequences, 5.1% of them singletons. Sequencing was performed on whole blood, taken in connection with sensitization to the hapten diphenylcyclopropenone (DPC). The TCR originated in a woman in her forties or fifties with alopecia areata. Some clones in this sample may be carry-over from other donors' samples.

In nucleotides, the CDR3 is TGCGCCAGCAGCCAAGACCTAGCGGGGGGGCTGAGAGAGACCCAGTACTTC. Protein product: CASSQDLAGGLRETQYF. This rearrangement joins TRBV4-1 to TRBJ2-5, with TRBD2 identical over 12 bases. V dropped 0 bases and J dropped 4; count of bases not matched to a gene: 6. Germline V gene lookup returns CDR1 MGHRA and CDR2 YSYEKL. The CDR3 totals 17 residues.